Listed below are T cell receptor beta chains from one sample, sequenced in a study of shared clonotypes between healthy human individuals. Assay used: immunoSEQ multiplex PCR; TCRdb lists only in-frame clones, some missing. The table shows hundreds of thousands of clones, with roughly 96% occurring only once. Sequencing was performed on naive CD8+ T cells sorted from blood. The receptors here all came from a woman between 25 and 40 years old in good health. Both conserved end residues are part of each CDR3. The D gene is left open where the match is weak. Clone size is stated in some rows and not others, as once, few, many or a class when expanded.

clone size	V gene	D gene	J gene	CDR3 protein	CDR3 DNA
-	TRBV11-2	-	TRBJ2-1	CASSSMDIGNNEQFF	TGTGCCAGCAGCTCGATGGACATCGGGAACAATGAGCAGTTCTTC
-	TRBV7-9	-	TRBJ1-4	CASSPGTGSGKLFF	TGTGCCAGCAGCCCTGGGACGGGTTCAGGAAAACTGTTTTTT
-	TRBV5-6	-	TRBJ2-2	CASSLGTPFVGELFF	TGTGCCAGCAGCTTAGGGACTCCGTTCGTCGGGGAGCTGTTTTTT
-	TRBV27	TRBD1	TRBJ1-3	CASADRGPGNTIYF	TGTGCCAGTGCGGACAGGGGTCCCGGAAACACCATATATTTT
-	TRBV19	TRBD2	TRBJ2-1	CASTPGLGIRNSRNEQFF	TGTGCCAGTACTCCGGGACTAGGGATTCGGAATAGTCGAAATGAGCAGTTCTTC
-	TRBV27	-	TRBJ2-1	CASSPWGFSYNEQFF	TGTGCCAGCAGCCCATGGGGGTTTTCCTACAATGAGCAGTTCTTC
-	TRBV7-3	-	TRBJ2-3	CASSPWTVFRTDTQYF	TGTGCCAGCAGCCCCTGGACCGTATTCCGCACAGATACGCAGTATTTT
once	TRBV6-5	TRBD2	TRBJ2-7	CASRGLAGGPYEQYF	TGTGCCAGCAGGGGACTAGCGGGAGGGCCTTACGAGCAGTACTTC
-	TRBV4-1	-	TRBJ2-3	CASRLSGSTDTQYF	TGCGCCAGCAGACTCAGCGGGAGCACAGATACGCAGTATTTT
-	TRBV6-1	-	TRBJ1-5	CASSEWGGRNQPQHF	TGTGCCAGCAGTGAATGGGGAGGGCGGAATCAGCCCCAGCATTTT
-	TRBV5-4	-	TRBJ2-7	CASRPGQESSYEQYF	TGTGCCAGCAGGCCAGGGCAGGAAAGCTCCTACGAGCAGTACTTC
-	TRBV27	-	TRBJ2-3	CASGIVGPDTQYF	TGTGCCAGCGGGATTGTTGGGCCAGATACGCAGTATTTT
-	TRBV27	TRBD2	TRBJ2-1	CASNYGLAGINEQFF	TGTGCCAGCAATTATGGACTAGCGGGAATCAATGAGCAGTTCTTC
-	TRBV6-5	-	TRBJ2-2	CASSYGGSGELFF	TGTGCCAGCAGTTACGGGGGGTCCGGGGAGCTGTTTTTT
-	TRBV28	-	TRBJ2-1	CASSLPSTKTGSYNEQFF	TGTGCCAGCAGTTTGCCCTCTACTAAGACGGGCTCCTACAATGAGCAGTTCTTC
-	TRBV2	-	TRBJ1-2	CASRGQLTNNYGYTF	TGTGCCAGCAGAGGACAGCTTACTAATAACTATGGCTACACCTTC
-	TRBV5-6	TRBD1	TRBJ1-2	CASSQGVGYTF	TGTGCCAGCAGCCAGGGGGTTGGCTACACCTTC
-	TRBV5-4	TRBD1	TRBJ2-7	CASSLSRGHGEQYF	TGTGCCAGCAGCTTGAGTAGGGGGCATGGGGAGCAGTACTTC
-	TRBV28	TRBD2	TRBJ2-1	CASSTKREAAYNEQFF	TGTGCCAGCAGTACCAAGCGGGAGGCTGCCTACAATGAGCAGTTCTTC
-	TRBV29-1	-	TRBJ2-6	CSVGDGTGANVLTF	TGCAGCGTCGGGGACGGAACTGGGGCCAACGTCCTGACTTTC
-	TRBV6-6	-	TRBJ1-4	CASSYSGEGTNEKLFF	TGTGCCAGCAGTTACTCGGGGGAGGGAACTAATGAAAAACTGTTTTTT
-	TRBV27	-	TRBJ2-1	CASSRSAGEPYNEQFF	TGTGCCAGCAGTCGATCAGCGGGCGAACCCTACAATGAGCAGTTCTTC
-	TRBV2	-	TRBJ1-2	CAARFRVGGYTF	TGTGCCGCTAGATTTCGGGTTGGGGGCTACACCTTC
-	TRBV28	-	TRBJ2-7	CASSPATYEQYF	TGTGCCAGCAGTCCGGCTACCTACGAGCAGTACTTC
-	TRBV4-1	-	TRBJ2-1	CASSQDQGTISSYNEQFF	TGCGCCAGCAGCCAAGATCAGGGGACTATAAGCTCCTACAATGAGCAGTTCTTC
-	TRBV7-9	TRBD1	TRBJ1-2	CASSLGRGRGYGYTF	TGTGCCAGCAGCTTAGGGAGGGGGCGCGGCTATGGCTACACCTTC
-	TRBV7-2	TRBD1	TRBJ2-1	CASSWDTGGYEQFF	TGTGCCAGCAGCTGGGACACAGGGGGCTATGAGCAGTTCTTC
-	TRBV28	-	TRBJ1-1	CASSKGDLNTEAFF	TGTGCCAGCAGTAAAGGAGACCTGAACACTGAAGCTTTCTTT
-	TRBV6-5	-	TRBJ2-3	CASSYSETDTQYF	TGTGCCAGCAGTTACTCAGAAACAGATACGCAGTATTTT
-	TRBV28	-	TRBJ1-5	CASSSKRRRGGGQPQHF	TGTGCCAGCAGTTCTAAACGGAGGCGGGGAGGCGGTCAGCCCCAGCATTTT
-	TRBV27	TRBD1	TRBJ2-7	CASSLSEGARTYEQYF	TGTGCCAGCAGTTTATCCGAGGGGGCCCGAACCTACGAGCAGTACTTC
-	TRBV9	-	TRBJ2-7	CASSDEGTTSEQYF	TGTGCCAGCAGCGATGAGGGAACAACTTCCGAGCAGTACTTC
-	TRBV28	-	TRBJ1-1	CASSRRRQNTEAFF	TGTGCCAGCAGCCGGAGACGCCAGAACACTGAAGCTTTCTTT
-	TRBV4-2	-	TRBJ1-1	CASSREGLGIEAFF	TGTGCCAGCAGCCGAGAGGGACTCGGGATTGAAGCTTTCTTT
-	TRBV4-1	-	TRBJ2-7	CASSQLGRGNEQYF	TGCGCCAGCAGCCAATTGGGCAGGGGAAACGAGCAGTACTTC
-	TRBV2	TRBD2	TRBJ2-3	CASSDLIAGGTDTQYF	TGTGCCAGCAGTGATCTAATAGCGGGTGGCACAGATACGCAGTATTTT
-	TRBV7-8	TRBD2	TRBJ2-1	CASSPRLAGGPSSYNEQFF	TGTGCCAGCAGCCCCCGACTAGCGGGAGGGCCGAGCTCCTACAATGAGCAGTTCTTC
-	TRBV28	TRBD2	TRBJ2-2	CASSSLAGEIPTGELFF	TGTGCCAGCAGTTCTCTAGCGGGAGAGATCCCCACCGGGGAGCTGTTTTTT
-	TRBV27	-	TRBJ1-1	CASSLSENTEAFF	TGTGCCAGCAGTTTATCTGAGAACACTGAAGCTTTCTTT
-	TRBV2	-	TRBJ2-1	CASSESGPNEQFF	TGTGCCAGCAGTGAAAGTGGGCCCAATGAGCAGTTCTTC
-	TRBV9	TRBD2	TRBJ2-7	CASSAGTSGTYEQYF	TGTGCCAGCAGCGCTGGGACTAGCGGGACCTACGAGCAGTACTTC
-	TRBV28	TRBD2	TRBJ2-1	CASSSGLVSYNEQFF	TGTGCCAGCAGCTCCGGACTAGTAAGTTACAATGAGCAGTTCTTC
-	TRBV7-8	-	TRBJ2-5	CASSLWGPQETQYF	TGTGCCAGCAGCTTATGGGGCCCTCAAGAGACCCAGTACTTC
-	TRBV5-1	TRBD2	TRBJ2-1	CASSLAGTRGYEQFF	TGCGCCAGCAGCTTGGCCGGGACTAGGGGATATGAGCAGTTCTTC
-	TRBV7-9	-	TRBJ1-3	CASSLGRPLGNTIYF	TGTGCCAGCAGCCTGGGACGGCCCCTTGGAAACACCATATATTTT
-	TRBV27	TRBD1	TRBJ2-7	CASRGDRGPSYEQYF	TGTGCCAGCAGGGGGGACAGGGGACCCTCCTACGAGCAGTACTTC
-	TRBV5-1	TRBD1	TRBJ1-5	CASRIGTAPNQPQHF	TGCGCCAGCAGAATTGGGACAGCTCCTAATCAGCCCCAGCATTTT
once	TRBV30	-	TRBJ1-4	CAWSVGGREEKLFF	TGTGCCTGGAGTGTAGGGGGGAGGGAAGAAAAACTGTTTTTT
-	TRBV7-2	-	TRBJ2-7	CASSWTISYEQYF	TGTGCCAGCAGCTGGACTATCTCCTACGAGCAGTACTTC
-	TRBV7-8	-	TRBJ1-1	CASSQGRNPNTEAFF	TGTGCCAGCAGTCAAGGACGAAATCCGAACACTGAAGCTTTCTTT
-	TRBV5-1	-	TRBJ2-5	CASSLEGDLPGAQYF	TGCGCCAGCAGCTTGGAAGGGGATCTACCTGGGGCCCAGTACTTC
-	TRBV19	TRBD1	TRBJ1-5	CASRRTGERQPQHF	TGTGCCAGTAGGCGGACAGGGGAACGGCAGCCCCAGCATTTT
-	TRBV5-6	-	TRBJ2-3	CASSQGVRDTQYF	TGTGCCAGCAGCCAAGGGGTGAGAGATACGCAGTATTTT
-	TRBV2	-	TRBJ2-1	CASSAPGNEQFF	TGTGCCAGCAGTGCCCCGGGGAATGAGCAGTTCTTC
-	TRBV28	-	TRBJ1-2	CASSDLGQFYGYTF	TGTGCCAGCAGTGACCTCGGACAGTTCTATGGCTACACCTTC
-	TRBV27	TRBD2	TRBJ2-7	CASSLGVGTIPYEQYF	TGTGCCAGCAGTTTAGGGGTTGGGACTATACCCTACGAGCAGTACTTC
-	TRBV7-3	-	TRBJ1-5	CASSLTGDSNQPQHF	TGTGCCAGCAGCTTAACGGGAGATAGCAATCAGCCCCAGCATTTT
once	TRBV27	TRBD2	TRBJ2-1	CASSSATSGMGEQFF	TGTGCCAGCAGTTCCGCGACTAGCGGGATGGGTGAGCAGTTCTTC